One and the same sample provided the 21 T cell receptor beta chains below, sequenced in a study of T-cell reconstitution after alpha-beta-depleted transplantation in children. This sample's TCRbeta library carried unique molecular identifier barcodes. TCRdb reprocessed the PCR reads with MiXCR, giving one entry per CDR3 protein. The table includes 450,000 to 500,000 distinct CDR3 sequences, about 12% detected once. Sample: PBMCs from the stem cell graft donor, taken from the stem cell graft. These receptors were collected from a human donor who donated a stem cell graft to a child with combined immunodeficiency.

V usage is TRBV6-5 and J usage is TRBJ2-1, with D maybe TRBD1 (6 bases). The germline CDR1 and CDR2 sequences are MNHEY and SVGAGI. This CDR3 region has 14 residues. Trimming removed 0 bases from V and 5 bases from J, with 8 bases in between. CDR3 amino acids: CASSYSGTHNEQFF. The CDR3 DNA sequence: TGTGCCAGCAGTTACTCGGGGACACACAATGAGCAGTTCTTC.

This clonotype was counted many times. The chain carries TRBV11-2 and TRBJ2-5, with D possibly TRBD1 on 5 matching bases. CDR1 is SGHAT and CDR2 is FQNNGV in the germline V gene. The CDR3 has 17 amino acids. Between the trimmed V and J ends, which lost 2 bases and 2 bases, there was a span of 18 bases. CDR3 residues: CASSLFKGHRLQETQYF. For the CDR3, the DNA is TGTGCCAGCAGCTTATTTAAGGGGCATAGATTACAAGAGACCCAGTACTTC.

The V gene is TRBV6-5, the J gene TRBJ2-1; 8 nucleotides match TRBD1. This CDR3 spans 14 amino acids. V gave up 2 bases and J gave up 10 bases; unmatched junction bases: 7. CDR1 is MNHEY, CDR2 SVGAGI, per germline. As DNA, the CDR3 is TGTGCCAGCAGTTACGGGACAGGTGCGGACGAGCAGTTCTTC. This codes for CASSYGTGADEQFF.

In its sample, this clonotype was seen many times. The chain joins TRBV11-2 to TRBJ2-1; D is unresolved. V dropped 5 bases and J dropped 0 bases, with 14 bases sitting between them. The CDR3 loop spans 16 amino acids. The germline V gene encodes CDR1 SGHAT and CDR2 FQNNGV. DNA of the CDR3: TGTGCCAGCAGCCCCACTTACGCGAGCTCCTACAATGAGCAGTTCTTC. This codes for CASSPTYASSYNEQFF.

This clonotype has ten or more counts. V usage is TRBV5-1 and J usage is TRBJ1-1; D gene uncertain. The CDR3 covers 15 residues. Germline V gives CDR1 SGHRS, CDR2 YFSETQ. The germline V and J ends were trimmed by 3 bases and 4 bases, with 16 bases remaining between them. CDR3 residues: CASSSVGEMGTEAFF. Here the CDR3 DNA reads TGCGCCAGCAGCTCCGTTGGGGAAATGGGCACTGAAGCTTTCTTT.

This clonotype appeared a few times. The rearrangement joins TRBV20-1 to TRBJ2-3, with 8 bases that match TRBD2. The CDR3 consists of 15 residues. CDR1 and CDR2 (germline): DFQATT, SNEGSKA (reference sequence). J lost 4 bases, V lost 4 bases, and 10 bases had no gene match. CDR3 region: CSAIVSGTLPDTQYF. The CDR3 DNA is TGCAGTGCTATCGTTAGCGGGACCCTCCCAGATACGCAGTATTTT.

The CDR3 DNA follows: TGCAGTGCAGGGACAGGTAGTTGGAGCACAGATACGCAGTATTTT. This encodes CSAGTGSWSTDTQYF. The chain is built from TRBV20-1 and TRBJ2-3, with 8 bases matching TRBD1. From germline, CDR1 is DFQATT and CDR2 SNEGSKA (reference sequence). The length of the CDR3 is 15 residues. The junction had 8 bases not matched to a gene; V was cut back by 6 bases and J by 0 bases.

A few counts support this clonotype. The rearrangement uses TRBV28 and TRBJ1-5; the match to TRBD1 covers 7 bases. The CDR3 sequence is 19 residues long. CDR1 is MDHEN and CDR2 is SYDVKM in the germline V gene. The trim removed 4 bases at V and 5 bases at J, leaving 20 bases unmatched. The chain's CDR3 is CASSSAGVQGLLGDQPQHF. CDR3 in DNA: TGTGCCAGCAGTTCAGCTGGCGTACAGGGGCTGTTGGGAGATCAGCCCCAGCATTTT. Full variable domain (remainder filled in from reference TRBV28 and TRBJ1-5): DVKVTQSSRYLVKRTGEKVFLECVQDMDHENMFWYRQDPGLGLRLIYFSYDVKMKEKGDIPEGYSVSREKKERFSLILESASTNQTSMYLCASSSAGVQGLLGDQPQHFGDGTRLSIL.

A few counts support this clonotype. The chain recombines TRBV15 with TRBJ1-2; D unclear. This CDR3 has 14 residues. Germline V gene sequence: CDR1 LNHNV, CDR2 YYDKDF (reference sequence). Deletions cut 0 bases from V and 8 bases from J, with 13 bases between. CDR3 in DNA: TGTGCCACCAGCAGAGAGCGGGCCCTGGGGGGCTACACCTTC. Its protein is CATSRERALGGYTF. Complete variable domain (other parts from reference TRBV15 and TRBJ1-2): DAMVIQNPRYQVTQFGKPVTLSCSQTLNHNVMYWYQQKSSQAPKLLFHYYDKDFNNEADTPDNFQSRRPNTSFCFLDIRSPGLGDTAMYLCATSRERALGGYTFGSGTRLTVV.

The V and J genes are TRBV12-3 or TRBV12-4 and TRBJ2-1; TRBD2 matches at 7 bases. J was trimmed by 9 bases and V by 3 bases; bases with no gene match: 5. This CDR3 is 13 amino acids long. The CDR3 is CASSLGGRGEQFF. CDR3 nucleotides: TGTGCCAGCAGTTTGGGAGGGAGAGGTGAGCAGTTCTTC.

This clonotype was seen ten or more times. The rearrangement joins TRBV13 to TRBJ2-7; no clear D. The V end lost 0 bases, the J end lost 7 bases, and 10 bases lay between the germline ends. The V gene's germline CDR1 is PRHDT and CDR2 FYEKMQ (reference sequence). The CDR3 is 13 residues long. CDR3 in DNA: TGTGCCAGCAGCTTAGGCCTTTGGGGTGAGCAGTACTTC. It specifies CASSLGLWGEQYF.

This clonotype turned up a few times. The chain joins TRBV7-2 to TRBJ2-7; 7 bases match TRBD1. CDR3 length: 14 residues. Germline V gene lookup returns CDR1 SGHTA and CDR2 FQGNSA. V shed 5 bases, J shed 2 bases, and the junction held 6 bases outside the gene matches. CDR3 protein: CASSGRDSTYEQYF. The CDR3 nucleotides are TGTGCCAGCAGCGGCCGGGACAGTACCTACGAGCAGTACTTC.

In its sample, this clonotype was seen a few times. The chain uses TRBV7-8 and TRBJ2-5; D ambiguous. The CDR3 loop spans 14 amino acids. Trimming took off 3 bases at V and 0 bases at J, with 8 bases between the two ends. Germline V CDR1 and CDR2: SGHVS, FQNEAQ. CDR3 in DNA: TGTGCCAGCAGCTTGATGATGCACCAAGAGACCCAGTACTTC. Encoded protein: CASSLMMHQETQYF. The full variable domain, its missing parts supplied by reference TRBV7-8 and TRBJ2-5, is GAGVSQSPRYKVAKRGQDVALRCDPISGHVSLFWYQQALGQGPEFLTYFQNEAQLDKSGLPSDRFFAERPEGSVSTLKIQRTQQEDSAVYLCASSLMMHQETQYFGPGTRLLVL.

The sample holds a few counts of this clonotype. The gene calls are TRBV14 and TRBJ1-6; D gene unclear. CDR3 size: 14 residues. Trimming took 1 base from V and 8 from J, leaving 9 bases between them. Germline CDR1 and CDR2: SGHDN and FVKESK. The CDR3 DNA sequence: TGTGCCAGCAGCCAAGGCCAAGTCTATTCACCCCTCCACTTT. As protein: CASSQGQVYSPLHF. The full variable domain, in which reference TRBV14 and TRBJ1-6 provide the parts outside the CDR3, is EAGVTQFPSHSVIEKGQTVTLRCDPISGHDNLYWYRRVMGKEIKFLLHFVKESKQDESGMPNNRFLAERTGGTYSTLKVQPAELEDSGVYFCASSQGQVYSPLHFGNGTRLTVT.

This clonotype was recorded a few times. V is TRBV6-1 and J is TRBJ2-7, with D perhaps matching TRBD1 (6 bases). CDR1 is MNHNS, CDR2 SASEGT, per germline. The V end lost 8 bases, the J end lost 0 bases, and 20 bases lay between the germline ends. The CDR3 loop spans 16 amino acids. This CDR3 reads CASSPSRQVSSYEQYF. The CDR3 region has the DNA TGTGCCAGCTCCCCCAGCCGACAGGTTAGCTCCTACGAGCAGTACTTC.

The chain has TRBV5-1 and TRBJ2-2; the D gene is possibly TRBD1 (5 bases). CDR1 SGHRS and CDR2 YFSETQ come from the germline V gene. This CDR3 is built from 16 residues. Trimming removed 0 bases at V and 1 base at J, with 10 bases between. The DNA for the CDR3 is TGCGCCAGCAGCTTGGATACTACAGGGAACACCGGGGAGCTGTTTTTT. It encodes CASSLDTTGNTGELFF.

This clonotype was counted a few times. The chain combines TRBV5-5 with TRBJ2-1, with 9 positions matching TRBD1. Looked up from germline, CDR1 is SGHKS and CDR2 is YYEKEE (reference sequence). J lost 2 bases, V lost 3 bases, and 6 bases had no gene match. The CDR3 loop spans 16 amino acids. The CDR3 nucleotides read TGTGCCAGCAGCTACTACAGGGGGCTGACCTACAATGAGCAGTTCTTC. Translating gives CASSYYRGLTYNEQFF.

In the case of this clonotype: With a much larger clone just one base away, this may be a read error. This chain connects TRBV27 to TRBJ2-1, with 7 positions matching TRBD1. With 7 bases clipped from V and 10 bases from J, the junction kept 7 bases outside the gene matches. The CDR3 length is 12 residues. From germline, CDR1 is MNHEY and CDR2 SMNVEV (reference sequence). CDR3 sequence reads: CASKRGLREQFF. Written as DNA, the CDR3 is TGTGCCAGCAAGAGGGGGCTGAGAGAGCAGTTCTTC.

The chain links TRBV6-5 to TRBJ1-2; perhaps TRBD1 as D (5 bases). Trimming took 2 bases from V and 4 from J, leaving 17 bases between them. Germline assignment: CDR1 MNHEY and CDR2 SVGAGI. The CDR3 extends over 16 amino acids. The CDR3 spells CASSYLTRRDFYGYTF. CDR3 nucleotides: TGTGCCAGCAGTTACCTCACTCGCCGGGACTTCTATGGCTACACCTTC.

The sample holds many counts of this clonotype. The V and J genes are TRBV11-2 and TRBJ1-4; D may be TRBD1 (5 bases). Trimming shortened V by 5 bases and J by 0 bases, and 10 bases separated the two germline ends. Per germline, CDR1 SGHAT and CDR2 FQNNGV. The CDR3 totals 15 residues. The CDR3 DNA follows: TGTGCCAGCAGCCCTTCCAGGGCAACTAATGAAAAACTGTTTTTT. It codes for CASSPSRATNEKLFF.

This chain connects TRBV20-1 to TRBJ2-3; the D gene is possibly TRBD2 (6 bases). The CDR3 is 13 residues long. The V gene lost 6 bases and the J gene lost 2 bases, with 12 bases spanning the gap. Germline CDR1 and CDR2: DFQATT and SNEGSKA (reference sequence). CDR3 in amino acids: CSAWGEITDTQYF. CDR3 coding DNA: TGCAGTGCCTGGGGGGAGATCACAGATACGCAGTATTTT.